This TCR beta chain was obtained from a study of OX40 agonist ivuxolimab in advanced cancers. About the study: Of the patients, three showed partial responses, one with hepatocellular carcinoma and two with cutaneous melanoma.

Trimming stripped 2 bases from V and 1 base from J, with 9 bases between. Germline lookup yields CDR1 MNHNS and CDR2 SASEGT. This CDR3 contains 15 residues. Study conclusions and caveats: Low normalized T-cell clonal expansion was additionally recorded for some nonresponders. Clonal expansion from baseline to week 6 occurred in both CD4+ and CD8+ T cells. Expanded clones were, on average, more numerous among CD8+ T cells than CD4+.

The table came from immunoSEQ multiplex PCR; TCRdb's copy has only in-frame clones and leaves some out. The sample has tens of thousands of clones; 75% to 90% are singletons. This clone has a handful of counts. Its target is unknown. The chain couples TRBV6-1 to TRBJ1-5; no clear D. The sequences come from CD4+ or CD8+ T cells sorted from blood, collected in a trial of the OX40 agonist ivuxolimab. The receptor was isolated from an adult with an advanced solid tumor such as melanoma, head and neck, liver or kidney cancer. The CDR3 loop reads CASSERSGSNQPQHF. CDR3 sequence (DNA): TGTGCCAGCAGTGAACGCAGTGGGAGCAATCAGCCCCAGCATTTT.